Presented here are 14 T cell receptor beta chains from one specimen sequenced in a study of immune heterogeneity within non-small cell lung tumors. TCRs were amplified from 600 ng gDNA of bulk tumor per sample. From each primary tumor, several far-apart biopsies were obtained during surgery. Curative operations were performed on patients who had untreated, newly diagnosed non-small cell lung cancer. TCR beta CDR3 regions came from multiplex PCR with 32 forward V and 13 reverse J primers. TCRdb itself ran the multiplex PCR reads through MiXCR, one entry per CDR3 protein. The table shows several thousand distinct CDR3 sequences, with 20% to 25% occurring only once. Sequenced: lung tumor tissue. Every receptor here comes from a man aged 55-75 years with non-small cell lung cancer.

In regard to this clonotype: Possible read error: a much larger clone is one base away. Since no conserved phenylalanine or tryptophan closes the CDR3, a read error is the likely cause. The chain combines TRBV9 with TRBJ2-7; the D gene is possibly TRBD1 (5 bases). CDR1 and CDR2 from the germline V gene are SGDLS and YYNGEE. The CDR3 covers 15 residues. Between the trimmed V and J ends, which lost 3 bases and 3 bases, there was a span of 16 bases. CDR3 sequence reads: CASSGGGGADYEQYL. The CDR3 coding sequence is TGTGCCAGCAGCGGGGGCGGTGGCGCAGACTACGAGCAGTACCTC.

The chain recombines TRBV27 with TRBJ2-3, with 8 bases fitting TRBD1. The CDR3 consists of 13 residues. Germline CDR1 is MNHEY and CDR2 is SMNVEV (reference sequence). V trimming: 7 bases; J trimming: 2 bases; junction bases outside the gene matches: 2. CDR3 region: CASKDRVTDTQYF. The CDR3 region has the DNA TGTGCCAGCAAGGACAGGGTCACAGATACGCAGTATTTT.

This clonotype was counted a few times. The rearrangement links TRBV12-3 or TRBV12-4 to TRBJ1-4, with D perhaps TRBD1 (5 bases). The V end lost 7 bases, the J end lost 4 bases, and 13 bases lay between the germline ends. CDR3 length: 14 residues. The CDR3 DNA reads as TGTGCCAGCACCATGACAGAGAATAATGAAAAACTGTTTTTT. Protein: CASTMTENNEKLFF.

This clonotype showed up just a few times. The V gene is TRBV11-2, the J gene TRBJ2-7; possibly TRBD2 for D (6 bases). V gave up 5 bases and J gave up 3 bases, with 11 bases separating them. Germline lookup yields CDR1 SGHAT and CDR2 FQNNGV. The CDR3 has 13 residues. The CDR3 here is CASSPRLVYEQYF. The CDR3 DNA reads as TGTGCCAGCAGCCCCCGACTAGTCTACGAGCAGTACTTC.

This clonotype is medium-sized by share. CDR3 residues: CASRFDSGNTIYF. For the CDR3, the DNA is TGCGCCAGCCGATTTGACTCTGGAAACACCATATATTTT. The V call is TRBV5-1, the J call TRBJ1-3; unclear D gene. The CDR3 loop spans 13 amino acids. The ends were cut back, 7 bases at V and 0 bases at J, with 8 bases in the middle. In germline, CDR1 is SGHRS, CDR2 YFSETQ.

V usage is TRBV20-1 and J usage is TRBJ2-7; 8 bases line up with TRBD1. Germline V gives CDR1 DFQATT, CDR2 SNEGSKA (reference sequence). The CDR3 is 14 residues long. J lost 5 bases, V lost 1 base, and 7 bases had no gene match. CDR3 nucleotide sequence: TGCAGTGCTAGAGTGCGGACAGGGATCCACGAGCAGTACTTC. It translates to CSARVRTGIHEQYF.

The rearrangement joins TRBV29-1 to TRBJ1-6, with TRBD1 matching 10 bases. The CDR3 runs 14 residues. V gave up 5 bases and J gave up 5 bases; unmatched junction bases: 3. Per germline, CDR1 SQVTM and CDR2 ANQGSEA. CDR3 in amino acids: CSVRTGGHNSPLHF. The CDR3 nucleotides read TGCAGCGTTAGGACAGGGGGACATAATTCACCCCTCCACTTT. The whole variable domain, remainder taken from reference TRBV29-1 and TRBJ1-6, is SAVISQKPSRDICQRGTSLTIQCQVDSQVTMMFWYRQQPGQSLTLIATANQGSEATYESGFVIDKFPISRPNLTFSTLTVSNMSPEDSSIYLCSVRTGGHNSPLHFGNGTRLTVT.

The table lists this clonotype with a few counts. V and J are TRBV20-1 and TRBJ2-5, with a possible D match to TRBD2 (6 bases). V lost 0 bases and J 3 bases, leaving 8 bases between the germline ends. The CDR3 has 13 residues. Germline V gene sequence: CDR1 DFQATT, CDR2 SNEGSKA (reference sequence). CDR3 sequence: CSARDPGEETQYF. CDR3 coding DNA: TGCAGTGCTAGAGATCCGGGAGAAGAGACCCAGTACTTC.

Sample share makes this clonotype medium-sized. The gene calls are TRBV5-1 and TRBJ1-2, with TRBD1 matching 9 bases. J lost 8 bases, V lost 0 bases, and 8 bases had no gene match. This CDR3 is built from 15 residues. Per germline, CDR1 SGHRS and CDR2 YFSETQ. The CDR3: CASSLDGTGSRGYTF. The CDR3 nucleotides read TGCGCCAGCAGCTTGGACGGGACAGGGAGTCGCGGCTACACCTTC. The full variable domain, with the rest looked up from reference TRBV5-1 and TRBJ1-2, is KAGVTQTPRYLIKTRGQQVTLSCSPISGHRSVSWYQQTPGQGLQFLFEYFSETQRNKGNFPGRFSGRQFSNSRSEMNVSTLELGDSALYLCASSLDGTGSRGYTFGSGTRLTVV.

The chain employs TRBV9 and TRBJ2-7, with 7 nucleotides matching TRBD2. The CDR3 runs to 16 residues. Trimming took 3 bases from V and 3 from J; bases not matched to a gene: 12. Germline CDR1 reads SGDLS; CDR2 reads YYNGEE. The CDR3 DNA sequence: TGTGCCAGCAGCGCGGGGGTCCTAGCGGAGGACTACGAGCAGTACTTC. Translated, it gives CASSAGVLAEDYEQYF.

Only a few counts were recorded for this clonotype. V gene TRBV5-1 combines with J gene TRBJ2-3; D uncertain. Trimming cost V 1 base and J 5 bases, with 5 bases left between them. The CDR3 has 12 amino acids. CDR1 and CDR2 from the germline V gene are SGHRS and YFSETQ. DNA of the CDR3: TGCGCCAGCAGCTTGTCGCAAGATACGCAGTATTTT. Its translation is CASSLSQDTQYF.

This clonotype was counted a few times. The chain combines TRBV5-6 with TRBJ1-2; 8 nucleotides line up with TRBD1. V trimming: 0 bases; J trimming: 2 bases; junction bases outside the gene matches: 3. This CDR3 is 15 amino acids long. CDR1 is SGHDT and CDR2 is YYEEEE in the germline V gene. The CDR3 DNA sequence: TGTGCCAGCAGCTTGGGGGGACAGGTCAACTATGGCTACACCTTC. Translation gives CASSLGGQVNYGYTF.

This clonotype has a handful of counts. This chain joins TRBV20-1 and TRBJ2-7; maybe TRBD2 (5 bases). Germline V lookup: CDR1 DFQATT, CDR2 SNEGSKA (reference sequence). The CDR3 has 14 residues. V was pared by 0 bases and J by 3 bases, with 12 bases between. The CDR3 loop is CSARDFVGDYEQYF. In DNA, the CDR3 is TGCAGTGCTAGAGATTTCGTGGGAGACTACGAGCAGTACTTC.

V usage is TRBV7-2 and J usage is TRBJ2-7; 8 bases line up with TRBD2. The CDR3 runs to 14 residues. Trimming took 5 bases from V and 4 from J; bases not matched to a gene: 7. Germline CDR1 SGHTA, CDR2 FQGNSA. CDR3 nucleotide sequence: TGTGCCAGCAGCGAGCGGGAGAGTCCGTACGAGCAGTACTTC. Amino acids: CASSERESPYEQYF.